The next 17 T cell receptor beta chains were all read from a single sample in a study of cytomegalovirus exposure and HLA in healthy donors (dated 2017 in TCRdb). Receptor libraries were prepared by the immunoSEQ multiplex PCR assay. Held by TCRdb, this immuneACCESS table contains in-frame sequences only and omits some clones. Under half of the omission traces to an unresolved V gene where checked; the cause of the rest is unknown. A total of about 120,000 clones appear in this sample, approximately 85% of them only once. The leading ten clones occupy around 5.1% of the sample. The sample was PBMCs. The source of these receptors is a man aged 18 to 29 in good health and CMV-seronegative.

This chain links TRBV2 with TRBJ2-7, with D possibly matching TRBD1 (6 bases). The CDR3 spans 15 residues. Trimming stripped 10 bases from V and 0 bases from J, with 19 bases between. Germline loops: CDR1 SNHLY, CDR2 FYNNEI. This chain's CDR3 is CATAVRQAYSYEQYF. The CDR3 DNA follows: TGTGCCACCGCAGTGAGACAGGCCTACTCCTACGAGCAGTACTTC.

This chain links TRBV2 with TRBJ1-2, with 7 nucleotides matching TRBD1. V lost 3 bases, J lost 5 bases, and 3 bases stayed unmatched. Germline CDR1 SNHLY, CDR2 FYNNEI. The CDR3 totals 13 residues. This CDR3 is CASSEGQPYGYTF. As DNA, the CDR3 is TGTGCCAGCAGTGAGGGACAGCCATATGGCTACACCTTC.

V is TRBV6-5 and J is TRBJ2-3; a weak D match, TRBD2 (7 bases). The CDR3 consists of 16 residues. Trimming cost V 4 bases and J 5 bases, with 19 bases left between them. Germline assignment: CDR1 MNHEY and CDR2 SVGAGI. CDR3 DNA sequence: TGTGCCAGCAGTTCGGGGGCTAGCGGCCTGGAAGATACGCAGTATTTT. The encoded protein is CASSSGASGLEDTQYF.

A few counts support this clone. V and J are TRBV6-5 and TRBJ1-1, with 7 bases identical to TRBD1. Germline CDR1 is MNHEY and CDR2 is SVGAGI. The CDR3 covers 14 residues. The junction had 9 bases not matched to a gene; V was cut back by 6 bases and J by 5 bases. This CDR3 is CASRIKQGPTEAFF. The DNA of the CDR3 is TGTGCCAGCAGAATTAAACAGGGGCCTACTGAAGCTTTCTTT.

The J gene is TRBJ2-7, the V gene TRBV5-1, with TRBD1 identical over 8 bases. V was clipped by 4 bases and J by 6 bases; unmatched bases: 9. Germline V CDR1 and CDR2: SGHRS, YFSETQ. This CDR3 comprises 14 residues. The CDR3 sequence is CASSLQGANSEQYF. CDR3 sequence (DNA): TGCGCCAGCAGCCTCCAGGGGGCTAACTCCGAGCAGTACTTC.

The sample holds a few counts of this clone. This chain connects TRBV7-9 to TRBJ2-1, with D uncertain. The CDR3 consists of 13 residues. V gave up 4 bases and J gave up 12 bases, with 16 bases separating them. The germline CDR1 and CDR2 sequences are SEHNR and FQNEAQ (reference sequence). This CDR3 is CASSSLTRRAQFF. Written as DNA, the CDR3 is TGTGCCAGCAGCTCCCTTACCCGTCGCGCGCAGTTCTTC.

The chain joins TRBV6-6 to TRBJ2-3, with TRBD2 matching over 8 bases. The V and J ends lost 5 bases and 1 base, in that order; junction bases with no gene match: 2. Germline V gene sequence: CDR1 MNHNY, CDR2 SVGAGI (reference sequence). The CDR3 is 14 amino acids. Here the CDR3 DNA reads TGTGCCAGCAGTGAGACTAGCGGCACAGATACGCAGTATTTT. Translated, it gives CASSETSGTDTQYF.

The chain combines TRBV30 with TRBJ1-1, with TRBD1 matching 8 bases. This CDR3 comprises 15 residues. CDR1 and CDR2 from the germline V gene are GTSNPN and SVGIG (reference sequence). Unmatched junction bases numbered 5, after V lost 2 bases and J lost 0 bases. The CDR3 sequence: CAWSPRTGMNTEAFF. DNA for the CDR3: TGTGCCTGGAGTCCCCGGACAGGGATGAACACTGAAGCTTTCTTT.

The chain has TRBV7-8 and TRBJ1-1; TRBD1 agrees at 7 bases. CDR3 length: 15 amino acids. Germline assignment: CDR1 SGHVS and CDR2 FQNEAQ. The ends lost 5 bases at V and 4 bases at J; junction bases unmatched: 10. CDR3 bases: TGTGCCAGCAGCAAGAACAGGGGCGCGGGCACTGAAGCTTTCTTT. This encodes CASSKNRGAGTEAFF.

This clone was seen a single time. The CDR3 sequence: CASTKEGGRLEQFF. The DNA for the CDR3 is TGCGCCAGCACCAAAGAGGGCGGGAGACTTGAGCAGTTCTTC. V usage is TRBV5-1 and J usage is TRBJ2-1; 7 bases map to TRBD2. CDR1 is SGHRS and CDR2 is YFSETQ in the germline V gene. The CDR3 runs to 14 residues. Losses at the gene ends were 6 bases for V and 9 bases for J; bases not matched to a gene: 12.

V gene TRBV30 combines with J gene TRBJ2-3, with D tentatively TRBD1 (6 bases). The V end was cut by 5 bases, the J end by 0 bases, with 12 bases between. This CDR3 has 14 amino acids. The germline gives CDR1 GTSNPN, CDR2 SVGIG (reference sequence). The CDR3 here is CAWAGTLSTDTQYF. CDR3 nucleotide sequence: TGTGCCTGGGCCGGGACACTTAGCACAGATACGCAGTATTTT.

In DNA, the CDR3 is TGTGCTAGTGGTAAAGGGGACAGGGTCTCTGGAGAGCAGTACTTC. This translates into CASGKGDRVSGEQYF. V usage is TRBV12-5 and J usage is TRBJ2-7; 9 bases map to TRBD1. Germline V lookup: CDR1 LGHNT, CDR2 FRNRAP. The CDR3 has 15 amino acids. Unmatched junction bases numbered 12, after V lost 5 bases and J lost 7 bases.

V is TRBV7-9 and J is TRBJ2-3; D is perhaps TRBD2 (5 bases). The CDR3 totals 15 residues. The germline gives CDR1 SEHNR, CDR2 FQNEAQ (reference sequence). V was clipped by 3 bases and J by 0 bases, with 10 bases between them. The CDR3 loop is CASSFVGGSTDTQYF. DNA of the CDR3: TGTGCCAGCAGCTTTGTCGGCGGGAGCACAGATACGCAGTATTTT.

CDR3 in DNA: TGTGCCAGCAGTTACGGGGCCCCACGTAATAATTCACCCCTCCACTTT. Protein product: CASSYGAPRNNSPLHF. J is TRBJ1-6 and V is TRBV6-5, with a possible D match to TRBD1 (5 bases). The germline V gene has CDR1 MNHEY and CDR2 SVGAGI. The CDR3 contains 16 residues. V was clipped by 2 bases and J by 5 bases, with 13 bases between them.

CDR3 sequence reads: CASSEVGFYEQYF. Here the CDR3 DNA reads TGTGCCAGCAGTGAAGTTGGCTTCTACGAGCAGTACTTC. The rearrangement uses TRBV25-1 and TRBJ2-7; no firm D call. Trimming stripped 2 bases from V and 3 bases from J, with 8 bases between. The V gene's germline CDR1 is MGHDK and CDR2 SYGVNS. The CDR3 is made up of 13 amino acids.

The CDR3 is CASSRGTGRHYEQFF. The CDR3 nucleotides read TGTGCCAGCAGCCGGGGGACAGGCCGTCACTATGAGCAGTTCTTC. The chain combines TRBV7-9 with TRBJ2-1; 8 nucleotides match TRBD1. Per the germline V gene, CDR1 is SEHNR and CDR2 is FQNEAQ (reference sequence). The CDR3 spans 15 residues. V lost 5 bases, J lost 8 bases, and 11 bases stayed unmatched.

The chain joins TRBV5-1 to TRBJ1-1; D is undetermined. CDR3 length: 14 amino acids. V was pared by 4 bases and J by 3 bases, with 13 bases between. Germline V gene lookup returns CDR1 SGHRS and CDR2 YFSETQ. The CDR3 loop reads CASSTDPGDTEAFF. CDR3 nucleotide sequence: TGCGCCAGCAGCACAGACCCCGGCGACACTGAAGCTTTCTTT.